This TCR beta chain is drawn from a study of T cell responses to AZD1222 COVID-19 vaccine. Findings and caveats of the study: Elevations in Spike-specific TCR breadth and depth followed administration of two AZD1222 doses. Just a handful of AZD1222 recipients tested seropositive at baseline. Possibly, clonal diversity was underestimated; donors were largely white British and included more females.

Notes on this clone: Its antigen is as yet unknown.

Method: immunoSEQ multiplex PCR; TCRdb's copy keeps in-frame clones and lacks some. The sample includes some 99,000 clones, approximately 90% of them seen just once. CDR3 size: 15 residues. V lost 0 bases to trimming and J lost 6 bases, with 11 bases between them. The germline V gene encodes CDR1 MNHNS and CDR2 SASEGT. The sample consisted of peripheral blood, taken on day 0 of AZD1222 vaccination. This rearrangement joins TRBV6-1 to TRBJ1-4; a weak D match, TRBD1 (6 bases). This TCR was sampled from an adult in good health. The CDR3 DNA sequence: TGTGCCAGCAGTGAAGCCAAACAGGGCTATGAAAAACTGTTTTTT. Its protein is CASSEAKQGYEKLFF.